This T cell receptor (beta chain) was obtained from a study of blood T cell repertoires in COVID-19. Turning to the study itself: PBMCs, B-cell-depleted T cells, or T cells were the source of the cDNA or gDNA that made up the material.

The CDR3 sequence is 14 residues long. CDR1 is LNHNV and CDR2 is YYDKDF in the germline V gene (reference sequence). Trimming took 7 bases from V and 6 from J, leaving 18 bases between them. Original methodology: Nucleated cell number was recorded as an estimate derived from reference gene primer amplification. The protocol was immunoSEQ multiplex PCR, while the TCRdb copy is restricted to in-frame clones and leaves out a portion. V and J calls and clone size come straight from that table; D and trimming were deduced from the DNA. Of roughly 150,000 clones listed, about four fifths are singletons. The receptor's source is a human donor with acute or convalescent COVID-19. The donor label of this sample is uncertain. The J gene is TRBJ1-1, the V gene TRBV15, with D hard to call. Sequencing was carried out using peripheral blood. The CDR3 region has the DNA TGTGCCACCACCCCTAGGCGTGGGAGCGCTGAAGCTTTCTTT. Residues: CATTPRRGSAEAFF.